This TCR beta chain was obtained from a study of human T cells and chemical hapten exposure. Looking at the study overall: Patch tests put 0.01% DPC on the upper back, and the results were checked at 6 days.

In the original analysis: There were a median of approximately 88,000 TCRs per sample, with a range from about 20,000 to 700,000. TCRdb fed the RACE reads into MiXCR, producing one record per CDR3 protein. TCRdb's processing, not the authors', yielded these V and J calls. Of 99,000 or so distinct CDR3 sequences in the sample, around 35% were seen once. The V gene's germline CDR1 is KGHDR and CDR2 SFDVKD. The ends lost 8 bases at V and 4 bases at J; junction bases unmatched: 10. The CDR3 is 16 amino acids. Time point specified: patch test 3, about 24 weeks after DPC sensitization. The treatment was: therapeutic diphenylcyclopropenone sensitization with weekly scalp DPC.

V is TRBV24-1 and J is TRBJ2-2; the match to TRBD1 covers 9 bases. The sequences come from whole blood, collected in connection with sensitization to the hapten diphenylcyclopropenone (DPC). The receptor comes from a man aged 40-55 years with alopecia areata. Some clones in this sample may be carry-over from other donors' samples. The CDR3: CATKEGGQGGTGELFF. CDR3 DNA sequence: TGTGCCACCAAAGAGGGGGGACAGGGAGGCACCGGGGAGCTGTTTTTT.